This T cell receptor (beta chain) was recovered during a study of shared T cell receptors in the human thymus. The repertoire was sequenced with immunoSEQ multiplex PCR; TCRdb's copy has only in-frame clones and lacks some. This table has under 700,000 clones, approximately 80% appearing once. There are 17 residues in the CDR3. The germline V gene has CDR1 SGHVS and CDR2 FQNEAQ. The junction had 14 bases not matched to a gene; V was cut back by 5 bases and J by 3 bases. These records were also assigned to another study, of human thymus T cells.

The sequence was obtained from a boy under two years old with a congenital heart defect. The V gene is TRBV7-8, the J gene TRBJ2-7, with TRBD2 identical over 9 bases. Sequenced: thymocytes. This CDR3 is CASSPQTGRGGVYEQYF. The CDR3 DNA is TGTGCCAGCAGCCCCCAGACCGGGCGGGGGGGCGTCTACGAGCAGTACTTC.